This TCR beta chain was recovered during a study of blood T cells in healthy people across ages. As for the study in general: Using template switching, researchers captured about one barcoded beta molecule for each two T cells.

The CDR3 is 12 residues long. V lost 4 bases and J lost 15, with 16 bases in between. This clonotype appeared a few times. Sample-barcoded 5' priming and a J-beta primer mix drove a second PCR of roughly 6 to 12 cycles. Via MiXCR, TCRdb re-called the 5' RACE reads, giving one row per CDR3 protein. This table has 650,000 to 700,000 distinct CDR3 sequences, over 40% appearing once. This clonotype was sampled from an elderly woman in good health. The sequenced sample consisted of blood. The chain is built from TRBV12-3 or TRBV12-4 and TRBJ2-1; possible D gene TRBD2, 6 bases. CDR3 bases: TGTGCCAGCAGTTCCCTGGGGGAGGCTCTGTTCTTC. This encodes CASSSLGEALFF.